The clone carrying this TCR beta chain was seen just once. Its matching antigen is unknown. The sample comes from a study of T cell responses to AZD1222 COVID-19 vaccine. Background on the study: Second-dose intervals of approximately 4 or approximately 12 weeks were pooled. Study-level points and caveats: The study sampled repertoires only after the peak T cell response. Clonal diversity may have been underestimated, and the donors were mostly white British, with more females than males. With two AZD1222 doses given, Spike-specific TCR breadth and depth both rose.

V shed 5 bases and J 0 bases; nucleotides not matched to a gene: 4. CDR1 is MDHEN and CDR2 is SYDVKM in the germline V gene. The CDR3 loop spans 15 amino acids. The assay was immunoSEQ multiplex PCR, and TCRdb's table has in-frame clones only and misses some. The sample lists 150,000 or so clones, around 94% occurring once. This chain links TRBV28 with TRBJ1-3; 7 bases align to TRBD1. The sequenced sample was peripheral blood, obtained on day 0 of AZD1222 vaccination. This sequence originates from an adult in good health. The CDR3 nucleotides read TGTGCCAGCAGTCCCAGGGGGGACTCTGGAAACACCATATATTTT. Translation: CASSPRGDSGNTIYF.